The source of this T cell receptor (beta chain) is a study of blood T cell repertoires in COVID-19. Study background: T cells, B-cell-depleted T cells, or PBMCs provided the cDNA or gDNA that served as material.

The CDR3 extends over 14 amino acids. Trimming pared 6 bases from V and 2 bases from J, leaving 13 bases between. CDR1 KGHSH and CDR2 LQKENI come from the germline V gene. Measured with immunoSEQ multiplex PCR; TCRdb has only the in-frame clones, and not every one. This table holds around 170,000 clones, about four fifths found once. The V and J genes are TRBV18 and TRBJ1-2; tentative D call: TRBD1 (5 bases). Sequencing was carried out using peripheral blood. The source is a man between 65 and 80 years old with active or convalescent COVID-19. In DNA, the CDR3 is TGTGCCAGCTCGACCGGGGGGGGAAACTATGGCTACACCTTC. Protein: CASSTGGGNYGYTF.